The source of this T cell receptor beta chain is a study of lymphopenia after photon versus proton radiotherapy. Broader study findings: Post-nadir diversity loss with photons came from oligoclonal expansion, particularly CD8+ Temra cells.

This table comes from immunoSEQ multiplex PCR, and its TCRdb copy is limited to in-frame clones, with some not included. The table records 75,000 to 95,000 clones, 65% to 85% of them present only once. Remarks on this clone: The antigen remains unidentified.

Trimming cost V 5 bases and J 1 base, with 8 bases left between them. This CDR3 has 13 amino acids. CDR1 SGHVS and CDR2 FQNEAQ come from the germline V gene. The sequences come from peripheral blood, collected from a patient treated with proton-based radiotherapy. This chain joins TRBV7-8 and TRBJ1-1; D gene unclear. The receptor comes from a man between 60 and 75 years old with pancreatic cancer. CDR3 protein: CASSKGKNTEAFF. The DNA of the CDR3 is TGTGCCAGCAGCAAAGGGAAGAACACTGAAGCTTTCTTT.